This T cell receptor (beta chain) came from a study of patients and donors after allogeneic stem cell transplantation. This CDR3 is 12 amino acids long. Germline CDR1 reads SGHVS; CDR2 reads FQNEAQ. Trimming removed 1 base from V and 10 bases from J, with 10 bases in between. MiXCR, run by TCRdb on the RT-PCR reads, gives a single entry per CDR3 protein. The table has roughly 250,000 distinct CDR3 sequences, roughly 15% seen once. Many counts were recorded for this clonotype. The V and J genes are TRBV7-8 and TRBJ1-1, with D possibly matching TRBD1 (6 bases). This clonotype was sampled from a human donor who was either an allogeneic HSCT recipient or a stem cell or donor lymphocyte infusion donor (not recorded which). It is not recorded whose cells these are; they may come from a transplant donor. Material for sequencing was blood, either unsorted or a sorted T cell fraction (not recorded which). The CDR3 DNA is TGTGCCAGCAGCTTAGACGGCAGGGGAGCTTTCTTT. It codes for CASSLDGRGAFF. The whole variable domain, filled in from reference TRBV7-8 and TRBJ1-1, reads GAGVSQSPRYKVAKRGQDVALRCDPISGHVSLFWYQQALGQGPEFLTYFQNEAQLDKSGLPSDRFFAERPEGSVSTLKIQRTQQEDSAVYLCASSLDGRGAFFGQGTRLTVV.